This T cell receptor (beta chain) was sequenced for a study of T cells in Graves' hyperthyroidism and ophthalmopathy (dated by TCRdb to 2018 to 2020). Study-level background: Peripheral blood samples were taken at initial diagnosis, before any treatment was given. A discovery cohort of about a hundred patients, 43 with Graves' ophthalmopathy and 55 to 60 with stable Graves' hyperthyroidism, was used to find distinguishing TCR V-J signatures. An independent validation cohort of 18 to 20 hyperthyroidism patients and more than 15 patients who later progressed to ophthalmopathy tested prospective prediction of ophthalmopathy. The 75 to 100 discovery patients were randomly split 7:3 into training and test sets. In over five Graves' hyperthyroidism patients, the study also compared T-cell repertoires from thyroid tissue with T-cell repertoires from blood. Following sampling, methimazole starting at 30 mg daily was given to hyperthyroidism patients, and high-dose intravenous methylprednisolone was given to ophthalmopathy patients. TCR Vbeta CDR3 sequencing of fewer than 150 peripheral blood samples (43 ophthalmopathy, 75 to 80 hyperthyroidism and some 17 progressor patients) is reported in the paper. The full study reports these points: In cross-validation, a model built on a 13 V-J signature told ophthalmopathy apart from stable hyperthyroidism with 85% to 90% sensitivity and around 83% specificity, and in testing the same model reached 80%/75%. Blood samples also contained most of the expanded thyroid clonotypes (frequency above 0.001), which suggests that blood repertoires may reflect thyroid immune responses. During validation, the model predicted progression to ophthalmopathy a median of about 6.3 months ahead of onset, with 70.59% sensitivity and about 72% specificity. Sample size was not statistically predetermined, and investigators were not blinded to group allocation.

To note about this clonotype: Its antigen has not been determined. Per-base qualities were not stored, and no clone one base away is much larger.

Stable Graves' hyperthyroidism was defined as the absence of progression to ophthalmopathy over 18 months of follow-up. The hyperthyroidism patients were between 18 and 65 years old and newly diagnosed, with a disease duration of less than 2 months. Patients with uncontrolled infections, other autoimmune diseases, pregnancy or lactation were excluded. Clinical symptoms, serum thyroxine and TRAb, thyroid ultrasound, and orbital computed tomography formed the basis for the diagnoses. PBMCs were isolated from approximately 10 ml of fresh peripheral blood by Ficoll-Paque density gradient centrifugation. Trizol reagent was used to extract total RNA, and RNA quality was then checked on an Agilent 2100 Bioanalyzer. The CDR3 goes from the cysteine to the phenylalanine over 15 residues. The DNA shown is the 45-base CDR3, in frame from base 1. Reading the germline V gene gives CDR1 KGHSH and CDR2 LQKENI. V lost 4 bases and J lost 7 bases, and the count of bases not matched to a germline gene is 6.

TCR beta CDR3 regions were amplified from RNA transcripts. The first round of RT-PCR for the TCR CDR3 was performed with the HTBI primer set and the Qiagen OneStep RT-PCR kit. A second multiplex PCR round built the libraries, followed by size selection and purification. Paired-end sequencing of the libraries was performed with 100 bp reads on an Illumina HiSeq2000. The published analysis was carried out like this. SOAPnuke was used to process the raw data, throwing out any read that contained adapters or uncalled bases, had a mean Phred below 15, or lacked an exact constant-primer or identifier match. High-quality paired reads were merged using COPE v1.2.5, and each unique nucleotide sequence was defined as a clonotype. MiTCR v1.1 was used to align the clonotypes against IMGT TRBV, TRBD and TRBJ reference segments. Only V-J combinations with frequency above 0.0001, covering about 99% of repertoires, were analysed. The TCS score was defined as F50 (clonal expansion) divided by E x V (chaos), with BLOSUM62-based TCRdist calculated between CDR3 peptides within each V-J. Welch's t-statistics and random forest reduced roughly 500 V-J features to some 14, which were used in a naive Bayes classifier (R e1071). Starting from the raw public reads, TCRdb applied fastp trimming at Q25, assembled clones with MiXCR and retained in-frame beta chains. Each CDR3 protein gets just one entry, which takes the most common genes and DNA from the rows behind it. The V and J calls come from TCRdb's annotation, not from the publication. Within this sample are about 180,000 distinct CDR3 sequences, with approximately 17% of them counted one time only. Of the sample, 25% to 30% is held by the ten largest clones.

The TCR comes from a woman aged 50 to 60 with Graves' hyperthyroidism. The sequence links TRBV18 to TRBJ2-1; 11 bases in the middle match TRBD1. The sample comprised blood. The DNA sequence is TGTGCCAGCTCACTCGGGACAGGGGGAGGAAATGAGCAGTTCTTC. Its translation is CASSLGTGGGNEQFF.